Sequencing of this T cell receptor (beta chain) was carried out in a study of T-cell reconstitution after alpha-beta-depleted transplantation in children. V lost 6 bases, J lost 5 bases, and 14 bases lay in between. CDR1 and CDR2 (germline): KGHSH, LQKENI. This CDR3 region has 14 residues. The TCRbeta library incorporated unique molecular identifiers. TCRdb fed the PCR reads into MiXCR, producing one record per CDR3 protein. The sample records hundreds of thousands of distinct CDR3 sequences, around a sixth being singletons. The sequencing here drew on PBMCs from the stem cell graft donor, taken from the stem cell graft. V and J are TRBV18 and TRBJ2-1; D ambiguous. The clonotype was recovered from a human donor who donated a stem cell graft to a child with acute myeloid leukemia. The CDR3 sequence is CASSPAERNNEQFF. The DNA of the CDR3 is TGTGCCAGCTCCCCCGCGGAGAGGAACAATGAGCAGTTCTTC.